This T cell receptor beta chain is drawn from a study of blood T cells in healthy people across ages (dated by TCRdb to between 2014 and 2017). With respect to the entire study: In model experiments, template switching captured roughly one uniquely barcoded TCR beta cDNA molecule for every two T cells. Using deep sequencing normalized with unique cDNA molecular identifiers, the study measured how TCR beta repertoire diversity changes with age. Four age groups were formed from the donors: young (average approximately 15 years), middle-aged (roughly 38), aged (62) and long-lived (82). To avoid experimental bias, donors of different ages were randomly spread across the sequencing lanes. The study analyzed two additional independent replicas of 1 million unique cDNA reads from the same blood draw for two donors, one aged 18 to 30 and one aged 80 or older.

Sequences DFQATT (CDR1) and SNEGSKA (CDR2) are obtained from the germline V gene (reference sequence). There are 16 amino acids in the CDR3, from cysteine to phenylalanine inclusive. Just the 48-base CDR3 DNA is kept, in frame starting at base 1. Systemically healthy Caucasian individuals from Russia, some 40 in total and aged roughly 6 to 100 years, were included as donors. About 9.1 milliliters of peripheral blood were collected from each donor into EDTA-treated Vacutainer tubes. Ficoll-Paque density-gradient centrifugation was used to isolate PBMCs, with at least 7 million obtained per sample. Total RNA was extracted from PBMCs with Trizol reagent, with at least 5.5 micrograms obtained per sample. The percentages of naive CD45RAhigh/CD27high T cells were determined by flow cytometry on a PBMC aliquot from every donor. Library creation used 5' RACE. The instrument given in TCRdb is Illumina HiSeq 2500. A second PCR of about 6 to 11 cycles was performed with a sample-barcoded 5' primer and a J-beta primer mix. A unique molecular identifier was introduced onto each TCR beta cDNA molecule by a template-switch 5' adaptor carrying 12 random nucleotides. Each sample yielded at least 2.5 million CDR3-containing paired-end reads. All of the RNA was converted into first-strand cDNA using the Mint cDNA synthesis kit, with a TRBC-specific oligonucleotide serving as the primer. All cDNA was treated with uracil-DNA glycosylase and then went through a first 18-cycle PCR with the universal primers M1SS and BC2_uni_R. In the original analysis: For normalization, 1 million high-quality reads, each with a distinct molecular identifier, were randomly selected from each sample. Instead of being binned into consensus sequences, reads that shared molecular identifiers were thrown out. MiTCR, with a Q25 quality threshold and the strictest error-elimination algorithm, was used for CDR3 identification, clonotype clustering and error correction. Lower-bound total TCR beta diversity was estimated with a nonparametric unseen species model using Euler transformation. The public reads were reanalyzed by TCRdb: fastp trimming at Q25, MiXCR alignment, in-frame beta chains only. Rows with one shared CDR3 protein collapse into an entry with the most common genes and DNA. These V and J calls are TCRdb output, not the study's own analysis. The sample table records about 1.5 million distinct CDR3 sequences; approximately 39% of these occur just once. The ten largest make up roughly 3.7% of the sample.

A remark on this clonotype: Its specific antigen is unknown. The sample holds no much larger clone one base away, and base qualities are not on file.

The investigation overall reported the following: As age increased, observed TCR beta diversity per million T cells dropped in a roughly linear way, and a significant reduction was already evident by age 40. Because profiling used bulk unsorted PBMCs, naive and antigen-experienced compartments could not be compared conclusively. A strong correlation was found between observed TCR beta diversity and the percentage of naive T cells measured by flow cytometry. Estimates of total diversity based on one million sequenced T cells were regarded as lower bounds and as underestimates. Compared with the aged group, more naive CD4+ T cells, fewer expanded clones and increased TCR diversity were shown by the long-lived group, suggesting age selection. Because the CMV infection status of the donors was unknown, age-related changes in expanded clonotypes may potentially have been confounded.

This receptor chain uses TRBV20-1 and TRBJ2-5; 12 central bases correspond to TRBD2. The tail of the sequence fits TRBJ2-7 better, so the J call may be wrong. Sequencing was carried out using blood. This sequence was found in a woman aged 18-35 years in good health. The DNA reads TGCAGTGCTAGCGGACTAGCGGGAAGAGTAACCGACGAGCAGTACTTC. Translated, it gives CSASGLAGRVTDEQYF.